The clone carrying this TCR beta chain was detected only a few times. Its specificity is not known. The record originates from a study of shared clonotypes between healthy human individuals. Background on the study: A donor's plate count was three for CD4 naive and three for CD4 memory; CD8 naive had two and CD8 memory one.

Broader study findings: Sampling was confined to blood; repertoires within tissues likely differ. How much donors shared clonotypes was expected to be affected by sequencing depth.

V dropped 4 bases and J dropped 0 bases, with 6 bases sitting between them. Germline CDR1 MNHEY, CDR2 SMNVEV (reference sequence). CDR3 length: 13 amino acids. Data came from immunoSEQ multiplex PCR; TCRdb stores just in-frame clones and leaves some out. The data show some 630,000 clones, with about two thirds seen just once and approximately 2% held by the top ten. The chain uses TRBV27 and TRBJ1-1; D is unresolved. Source material: memory CD4+ T cells sorted from blood. Described subset: CD45RA-negative fraction. The TCR was taken from a woman in her 30s in good health. CDR3 DNA: TGTGCCAGCAGTTCCTCAGTGAACACTGAAGCTTTCTTT. This sequence encodes CASSSSVNTEAFF.